Below are 15 T cell receptor beta chains sequenced from a single sample in a study of blood T cell repertoires in COVID-19. TCRdb's copy holds only in-frame clones and misses some; the assay was immunoSEQ multiplex PCR. Among about 110,000 clones listed, around 87% were seen once. Sequenced: peripheral blood. These receptors all stem from a woman over 75 with acute or convalescent COVID-19.

V gene TRBV28 combines with J gene TRBJ1-4; no definite D call. Trimming shortened V by 3 bases and J by 4 bases, and 9 bases separated the two germline ends. This CDR3 is built from 14 residues. Germline lookup yields CDR1 MDHEN and CDR2 SYDVKM. CDR3 region: CASSLRRFNEKLFF. DNA for the CDR3: TGTGCCAGCAGTTTGCGCAGGTTTAATGAAAAACTGTTTTTT.

This sequence joins TRBV5-1 and TRBJ1-5, with 7 bases aligning to TRBD1. This CDR3 has 14 residues. Unmatched junction bases numbered 4, after V lost 3 bases and J lost 4 bases. Germline values: CDR1 SGHRS, CDR2 YFSETQ. DNA of the CDR3: TGCGCCAGCAGCTCGCAGGGGGGTAATCAGCCCCAGCATTTT. Its protein is CASSSQGGNQPQHF.

This clone was seen only once. V usage is TRBV7-2 and J usage is TRBJ1-2; TRBD1 agrees at 9 bases. The germline V gene has CDR1 SGHTA and CDR2 FQGNSA. This CDR3 has 14 residues. After removal of 5 bases from V and 8 bases from J, the junction contained 9 bases not matched to a gene. CDR3 nucleotide sequence: TGTGCCAGCAGCCAACAGGGGGCGCCCCGGGGCTACACCTTC. Encoded protein: CASSQQGAPRGYTF.

The chain links TRBV7-2 to TRBJ2-6; a weak D match, TRBD1 (6 bases). The V and J ends lost 5 bases and 2 bases respectively, with 13 bases between them. Germline V gene sequence: CDR1 SGHTA, CDR2 FQGNSA. CDR3 size: 16 residues. CDR3 sequence: CASSLGRGAGANVLTF. As DNA, the CDR3 is TGTGCCAGCAGCCTTGGCAGGGGAGCTGGGGCCAACGTCCTGACTTTC.

The chain joins TRBV5-4 to TRBJ2-1; a weak D match, TRBD2 (5 bases). Germline CDR1 SGHNT, CDR2 YYREEE (reference sequence). The CDR3 contains 17 residues. The V and J ends lost 0 bases and 4 bases respectively, with 17 bases between them. The CDR3 DNA follows: TGTGCCAGCAGCTTGGATCCTCTAGCCCCTGGGTACAATGAGCAGTTCTTC. Protein: CASSLDPLAPGYNEQFF.

J is TRBJ1-1 and V is TRBV4-2; 9 bases are shared with TRBD1. This CDR3 has 19 amino acids. Germline lookup yields CDR1 LGHNA and CDR2 YNFKEQ. The J segment lost 1 base and the V segment lost 0 bases, leaving 12 bases of the junction unmatched. CDR3 amino acids: CASSQDVNRGRGSNTEAFF. Here the CDR3 DNA reads TGTGCCAGCAGCCAAGACGTAAACAGGGGGCGCGGATCGAACACTGAAGCTTTCTTT.

This sequence joins TRBV7-3 and TRBJ2-2, with TRBD1 matching 9 bases. Unmatched junction bases numbered 6, after V lost 5 bases and J lost 5 bases. CDR3 length equals 15 residues. CDR1 and CDR2 from the germline V gene are SGHTA and FQGTGA. In DNA, the CDR3 is TGTGCCAGCAGCCCTCGACAGGGGGGTACCGGGGAGCTGTTTTTT. It translates to CASSPRQGGTGELFF.

The rearrangement uses TRBV19 and TRBJ1-3; D is possibly TRBD1 (5 bases). CDR1 is LNHDA, CDR2 SQIVND, per germline (reference sequence). With 6 bases removed from V and 0 bases from J, the gap between germline ends came to 15 bases. This CDR3 spans 16 amino acids. The CDR3 bases are TGTGCCAGTAGGCCTGGGGGGACCGTCTCTGGAAACACCATATATTTT. It encodes CASRPGGTVSGNTIYF. The whole variable domain, filled in from reference TRBV19 and TRBJ1-3, reads DGGITQSPKYLFRKEGQNVTLSCEQNLNHDAMYWYRQDPGQGLRLIYYSQIVNDFQKGDIAEGYSVSREKKESFPLTVTSAQKNPTAFYLCASRPGGTVSGNTIYFGEGSWLTVV.

The J gene is TRBJ1-2, the V gene TRBV2; a weak D match, TRBD1 (5 bases). Germline lookup yields CDR1 SNHLY and CDR2 FYNNEI. The CDR3 has 13 amino acids. The V end was cut by 6 bases, the J end by 8 bases, with 16 bases between. CDR3 sequence (DNA): TGTGCCAGCAGCCCAACGGGGGATGGAGGCTACACCTTC. Translated: CASSPTGDGGYTF.

The chain links TRBV6-5 to TRBJ1-1; D is unresolved. Trimming cost V 2 bases and J 5 bases, with 9 bases left between them. Germline V lookup: CDR1 MNHEY, CDR2 SVGAGI. This CDR3 region has 13 residues. The CDR3 here is CASSYGQITEAFF. CDR3 sequence (DNA): TGTGCCAGCAGTTACGGTCAGATAACTGAAGCTTTCTTT.

The chain uses TRBV3-1 (or the pseudogene TRBV3-2) and TRBJ1-2; TRBD1 matches 8 bases. The V gene's germline CDR1 is LGHDT and CDR2 YNNKEL (reference sequence). This CDR3 has 16 amino acids. Trimming took 3 bases from V and 0 from J; bases not matched to a gene: 6. The CDR3 is CASSQGTGLANYGYTF. CDR3 bases: TGTGCCAGCAGCCAGGGGACAGGTTTAGCTAACTATGGCTACACCTTC.

The gene calls are TRBV27 and TRBJ2-1, with D possibly matching TRBD1 (6 bases). The length of the CDR3 is 16 residues. The germline CDR1 and CDR2 sequences are MNHEY and SMNVEV (reference sequence). The V and J ends lost 6 bases and 0 bases respectively, with 15 bases between them. The DNA of the CDR3 is TGTGCCAGCAGCCTGACTGGACAGAGCTCCTACAATGAGCAGTTCTTC. Amino acids: CASSLTGQSSYNEQFF.

The chain carries TRBV6-6 and TRBJ1-5; 9 bases are shared with TRBD1. After removal of 4 bases from V and 6 bases from J, the junction contained 4 bases not matched to a gene. This CDR3 is built from 14 residues. CDR1 and CDR2 (germline): MNHNY, SVGAGI (reference sequence). The DNA for the CDR3 is TGTGCCAGCAGTTGGGACAGGGTAATTCAGCCCCAGCATTTT. Protein sequence: CASSWDRVIQPQHF.

This clone was detected only a few times. As DNA, the CDR3 is TGTGCCACCAGTGCCAGGTCAGGGTATGGCTACACCTTC. It specifies CATSARSGYGYTF. The genes are TRBV24-1 and TRBJ1-2, with D possibly TRBD1 on 5 matching bases. With 5 bases removed from V and 5 bases from J, the gap between germline ends came to 11 bases. The length of the CDR3 is 13 residues. Germline CDR1 reads KGHDR; CDR2 reads SFDVKD.

Only a few counts were recorded for this clone. This chain joins TRBV10-3 and TRBJ1-1; 7 positions match TRBD1. This CDR3 is 15 amino acids long. The germline gives CDR1 ENHRY, CDR2 SYGVKD. Germline trimming cut 6 bases from V and 0 bases from J; bases unmatched to any gene: 7. CDR3 sequence: CAIRRAGGMNTEAFF. Here the CDR3 DNA reads TGTGCCATCAGGAGGGCAGGGGGGATGAACACTGAAGCTTTCTTT.